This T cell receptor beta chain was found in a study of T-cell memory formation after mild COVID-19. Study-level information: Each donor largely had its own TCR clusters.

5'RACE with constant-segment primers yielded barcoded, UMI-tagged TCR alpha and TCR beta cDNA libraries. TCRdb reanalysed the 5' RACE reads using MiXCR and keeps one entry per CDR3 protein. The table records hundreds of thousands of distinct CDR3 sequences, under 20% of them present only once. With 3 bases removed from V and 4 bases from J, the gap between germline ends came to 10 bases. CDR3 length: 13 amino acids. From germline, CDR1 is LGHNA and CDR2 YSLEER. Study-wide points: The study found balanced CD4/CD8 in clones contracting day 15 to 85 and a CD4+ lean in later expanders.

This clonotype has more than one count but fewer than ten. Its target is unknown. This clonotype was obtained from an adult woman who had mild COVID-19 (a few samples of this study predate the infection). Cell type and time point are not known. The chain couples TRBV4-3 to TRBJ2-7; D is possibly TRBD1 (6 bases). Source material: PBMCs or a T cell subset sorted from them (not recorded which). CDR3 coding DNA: TGCGCCAGCAGCCAGGAGGACAGTTACGAGCAGTACTTC. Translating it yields CASSQEDSYEQYF.